A selection of T cell receptor beta chains follows, all from one sample in a study of technical replicates of blood from several donors. Libraries were prepared by immunoSEQ multiplex PCR; TCRdb keeps only in-frame clonotypes and omits some of them. The sample has some 71,000 clones, approximately 97% seen once; the top ten hold 0.29%. Material for sequencing was T cells isolated from PBMCs. All receptors come from a human donor in good health. Both conserved end residues are part of each CDR3. A D gene is named only where the DNA matches it firmly. For some rows the clone size is stated as once, few or many, or as a class when expanded; others skip it.

>TRBJ2-7|.|TRBV29-1|TRBD2
CSVGLAGGEQYF
TGCAGCGTTGGGTTAGCGGGAGGTGAGCAGTACTTC
>TRBJ2-7|.|TRBV27|.
CASSFGTSSYEQYF
TGTGCCAGCAGTTTTGGGACTTCCTCCTACGAGCAGTACTTC
>TRBJ2-1|.|TRBV28|TRBD1
CASSSPRDRQNEQFF
TGTGCCAGCAGTTCCCCCCGGGACAGGCAGAATGAGCAGTTCTTC
>TRBJ2-7|.|TRBV7-6|.
CASSLEGTQSGEQYF
TGTGCCAGCAGCTTAGAAGGGACTCAAAGCGGGGAGCAGTACTTC
>TRBJ2-5|once|TRBV2|.
CASVKQGLPETQYF
TGTGCCAGCGTAAAGCAGGGCCTACCGGAGACCCAGTACTTC
>TRBJ2-3|.|TRBV7-3|TRBD1
CASSPIGQGVTDTQYF
TGTGCCAGCAGCCCCATTGGACAGGGGGTCACAGATACGCAGTATTTT
>TRBJ1-1|once|TRBV2|.
CASSEDTAEAFF
TGTGCCAGCAGTGAAGATACGGCTGAAGCTTTCTTT
>TRBJ2-2|.|TRBV28|TRBD1
CASSLLDRGFTGELFF
TGTGCCAGCAGTTTATTGGACAGGGGTTTTACCGGGGAGCTGTTTTTT
>TRBJ2-5|.|TRBV7-7|.
CASSLAGGGETQYF
TGTGCCAGCAGCTTAGCCGGGGGTGGGGAGACCCAGTACTTC
>TRBJ1-2|.|TRBV5-1|TRBD1
CASSLDPTGYDGYTF
TGCGCCAGCAGCTTGGACCCGACAGGGTACGATGGCTACACCTTC
>TRBJ2-1|once|TRBV19|TRBD2
CASSIGLAVTPGNEQFF
TGTGCCAGTAGTATAGGGCTAGCGGTCACCCCGGGAAATGAGCAGTTCTTC
>TRBJ2-1|.|TRBV19|.
CASSLMETVFHEQFF
TGTGCCAGTAGTCTAATGGAGACCGTGTTCCATGAGCAGTTCTTC
>TRBJ2-1|.|TRBV6-1|.
CASNIMGGGHNEQFF
TGTGCCAGCAACATCATGGGGGGAGGCCACAATGAGCAGTTCTTC
>TRBJ2-7|.|TRBV14|TRBD1
CASSPGQPYEQYF
TGTGCCAGCAGCCCGGGACAGCCCTACGAGCAGTACTTC
>TRBJ1-1|.|TRBV5-1|.
CASSLEQGREAFF
TGCGCCAGCAGCTTGGAACAGGGTAGAGAAGCTTTCTTT
>TRBJ2-1|.|TRBV7-8|TRBD2
CASSLASGSSYNEQFF
TGTGCCAGCAGCTTAGCGAGCGGGAGCTCCTACAATGAGCAGTTCTTC
>TRBJ2-7|.|TRBV5-5|TRBD1
CASSRGQGGLYEQYF
TGTGCCAGCAGCAGAGGACAGGGGGGACTTTACGAGCAGTACTTC
>TRBJ2-3|once|TRBV2|TRBD2
CASSELAGWGPVTDTQYF
TGTGCCAGCAGTGAACTAGCGGGATGGGGGCCCGTCACAGATACGCAGTATTTT
>TRBJ2-7|.|TRBV27|.
CASSLGAGDYEQYF
TGTGCCAGCAGTTTAGGGGCAGGGGACTACGAGCAGTACTTC
>TRBJ2-5|.|TRBV15|TRBD2
CATSRIIAGGGETQYF
TGTGCCACCAGCAGAATAATAGCGGGAGGGGGAGAGACCCAGTACTTC
>TRBJ2-5|.|TRBV30|TRBD1
CAYMGQNQETQYF
TGTGCCTACATGGGACAGAACCAAGAGACCCAGTACTTC
>TRBJ2-7|.|TRBV28|TRBD2
CASVSGTSGSHNEQYF
TGTGCCAGCGTATCCGGGACTAGCGGGAGTCACAACGAGCAGTACTTC
>TRBJ1-5|.|TRBV30|.
CAWSVTSQPQHF
TGTGCCTGGAGTGTAACTAGTCAGCCCCAGCATTTT
>TRBJ2-1|.|TRBV10-1|TRBD2
CASSAALAGGLGEQFF
TGCGCCAGCAGTGCAGCTTTGGCGGGAGGTCTCGGTGAGCAGTTCTTC
>TRBJ2-5|.|TRBV5-1|.
CASSLRQGRGGYQETQYF
TGCGCCAGCAGCTTGAGACAGGGTCGGGGGGGGTACCAAGAGACCCAGTACTTC
>TRBJ2-3|.|TRBV5-4|TRBD1
CASSQTLDRAVAQYF
TGTGCCAGCAGCCAGACATTGGACAGGGCGGTTGCGCAGTATTTT
>TRBJ2-1|once|TRBV7-2|.
CASSQTGGYEQFF
TGTGCCAGCAGCCAGACTGGCGGTTATGAGCAGTTCTTC
>TRBJ1-2|.|TRBV7-2|TRBD1
CASSLGAGTAYGYTF
TGTGCCAGCAGCTTAGGTGCGGGGACAGCCTATGGCTACACCTTC
>TRBJ2-5|.|TRBV28|TRBD2
CASSFPGLGIETQYF
TGTGCCAGCAGTTTCCCGGGACTAGGGATAGAGACCCAGTACTTC
>TRBJ2-5|.|TRBV11-3|.
CASSLESGIGETQYF
TGTGCCAGCAGCTTAGAATCAGGAATTGGGGAGACCCAGTACTTC
>TRBJ2-1|.|TRBV6-6|.
CASRTLATEQFF
TGTGCCAGCAGAACCCTAGCCACGGAGCAGTTCTTC
>TRBJ1-1|.|TRBV4-1|.
CASSQSPGERTEAFF
TGCGCCAGCAGCCAATCGCCGGGAGAGCGCACTGAAGCTTTCTTT
>TRBJ2-7|.|TRBV5-1|TRBD2
CASGGSSYEQYF
TGCGCCAGCGGCGGGAGCTCCTACGAGCAGTACTTC
>TRBJ2-2|once|TRBV7-6|.
CASSSTRTGELFF
TGTGCCAGCAGCTCTACCCGCACCGGGGAGCTGTTTTTT
>TRBJ2-2|.|TRBV9|.
CASSVATDTGELFF
TGTGCCAGCAGCGTAGCTACAGACACCGGGGAGCTGTTTTTT
>TRBJ1-5|.|TRBV5-1|.
CASSPGGDNQPQHF
TGCGCCAGCAGCCCAGGAGGAGACAATCAGCCCCAGCATTTT
>TRBJ2-5|.|TRBV7-3|TRBD1
CASSPGGGMVTQYF
TGTGCCAGCAGCCCAGGGGGCGGGATGGTGACCCAGTACTTC
>TRBJ2-2|.|TRBV7-7|.
CASSLDTRNTGELFF
TGTGCCAGCAGCTTGGACACCCGGAACACCGGGGAGCTGTTTTTT
>TRBJ1-5|.|TRBV6-1|.
CASREQDGGNQPQHF
TGTGCCAGCAGAGAGCAGGACGGGGGCAATCAGCCCCAGCATTTT
>TRBJ2-2|.|TRBV4-2|.
CASSQDLGLETGELFF
TGTGCCAGCAGCCAAGATCTCGGGTTGGAAACCGGGGAGCTGTTTTTT